The rows below give T cell receptor beta chains drawn from one sample of a study of shared clonotypes between healthy human individuals. Assay used: immunoSEQ multiplex PCR; TCRdb lists only in-frame clones, some missing. The sample has 2.5 million or so clones, more than 90% seen once; the top ten hold roughly 0.15%. Sequencing was performed on naive CD4+ T cells sorted from blood. These TCRs come from a man aged 18 to 30 in good health. CDR3s include the opening cysteine and the closing phenylalanine or tryptophan. D genes are given only for firm matches. Only some rows state a clone size, as once, few, many or a class for expanded clones.

clone_size | d_call | j_call | v_call | cdr3_aa | cdr3_nt
. | . | TRBJ1-3 | TRBV7-2 | CASSLVAGASGNTIYF | TGTGCCAGCAGCTTAGTGGCAGGAGCCTCTGGAAACACCATATATTTT
. | TRBD1 | TRBJ2-7 | TRBV6-1 | CASSEGTGGYHEQYF | TGTGCCAGCAGTGAGGGGACAGGGGGTTACCACGAGCAGTACTTC
. | TRBD1 | TRBJ2-1 | TRBV14 | CASSQGDRGVFNEQFF | TGTGCCAGCAGCCAAGGGGACAGGGGGGTATTCAATGAGCAGTTCTTC
. | . | TRBJ2-5 | TRBV19 | CASSVRQATQETQYF | TGTGCCAGTAGTGTGCGACAGGCGACCCAAGAGACCCAGTACTTC
. | . | TRBJ2-7 | TRBV5-6 | CASRYERVSEQYF | TGTGCCAGCAGATATGAACGGGTATCCGAGCAGTACTTC
. | . | TRBJ1-6 | TRBV4-1 | CASSQVSRSSYNSPLHF | TGCGCCAGCAGCCAAGTTTCCAGAAGCTCCTATAATTCACCCCTCCACTTT
once | . | TRBJ2-2 | TRBV11-2 | CASSPAVELFF | TGTGCCAGCAGCCCAGCTGTGGAGCTGTTTTTT
. | . | TRBJ1-6 | TRBV18 | CASSTDRADNSPLHF | TGTGCCAGCTCAACGGACAGAGCTGATAATTCACCCCTCCACTTT
once | . | TRBJ2-6 | TRBV6-1 | CASSESGLGTGANVLTF | TGTGCCAGCAGTGAATCGGGTTTGGGAACAGGGGCCAACGTCCTGACTTTC
. | TRBD1 | TRBJ1-1 | TRBV11-1 | CASSNRDRGRTEAFF | TGTGCCAGCAGCAATCGGGACAGGGGAAGGACTGAAGCTTTCTTT
. | . | TRBJ2-5 | TRBV6-5 | CASSYSAGSETQYF | TGTGCCAGCAGTTACTCGGCAGGGTCAGAGACCCAGTACTTC
once | . | TRBJ1-2 | TRBV2 | CASSVLSPGLYGYTF | TGTGCCAGCAGTGTTTTAAGTCCCGGGCTCTATGGCTACACCTTC
. | TRBD2 | TRBJ2-1 | TRBV7-8 | CASSSSGGLSSYNEQFF | TGTGCCAGCAGCTCGAGCGGGGGCTTGAGCTCCTACAATGAGCAGTTCTTC
. | TRBD1 | TRBJ2-1 | TRBV10-3 | CATRQGTENNEQFF | TGTGCCACCCGACAGGGTACGGAAAACAATGAGCAGTTCTTC
. | . | TRBJ2-3 | TRBV5-1 | CARRGGLTDTQYF | TGCGCCCGCCGAGGGGGGCTCACAGATACGCAGTATTTT
once | TRBD1 | TRBJ2-7 | TRBV6-1 | CASSSQGLPPYEQYF | TGTGCCAGCAGCTCACAGGGGCTTCCCCCCTACGAGCAGTACTTC
. | . | TRBJ1-5 | TRBV4-1 | CASSQGGLEVVDHPQHF | TGCGCCAGCAGCCAAGGGGGCCTGGAGGTAGTCGATCATCCCCAGCATTTT
once | . | TRBJ1-3 | TRBV27 | CASSLGGDPLSGNTIYF | TGTGCCAGCAGCCTGGGGGGGGATCCCCTCTCTGGAAACACCATATATTTT
. | TRBD1 | TRBJ1-6 | TRBV18 | CASSPKDRGKVPPLHF | TGTGCCAGCTCACCAAAGGACAGGGGTAAGGTGCCACCCCTCCACTTT
. | TRBD1 | TRBJ1-1 | TRBV7-2 | CASSANRGSTEAFF | TGTGCCAGCAGTGCCAACAGGGGAAGCACTGAAGCTTTCTTT
. | . | TRBJ2-7 | TRBV5-6 | CASSRDTYEQYF | TGTGCCAGCAGCAGAGATACTTACGAGCAGTACTTC
. | . | TRBJ1-2 | TRBV19 | CASSDGGLNYGYTF | TGTGCCAGTAGTGATGGTGGACTGAACTATGGCTACACCTTC
. | . | TRBJ1-1 | TRBV7-2 | CASSFGGAVTEAFF | TGTGCCAGCAGCTTCGGGGGGGCGGTCACTGAAGCTTTCTTT
. | . | TRBJ2-3 | TRBV14 | CASSHWWDTDTQYF | TGTGCCAGCAGCCATTGGTGGGACACAGATACGCAGTATTTT
. | . | TRBJ2-7 | TRBV7-2 | CASSSTHEQYF | TGTGCCAGCAGCTCCACCCACGAGCAGTACTTC
. | . | TRBJ1-3 | TRBV28 | CASSPGSAGNTIYF | TGTGCCAGCAGTCCAGGGTCGGCTGGAAACACCATATATTTT
. | TRBD1 | TRBJ2-5 | TRBV7-2 | CASSFDRGQETQYF | TGTGCCAGCAGCTTCGACAGGGGCCAAGAGACCCAGTACTTC
. | TRBD1 | TRBJ1-2 | TRBV18 | CASSPPAGTGEFYGYTF | TGTGCCAGCTCACCACCAGCCGGGACAGGGGAATTCTATGGCTACACCTTC
. | TRBD1 | TRBJ2-2 | TRBV18 | CASSPNQQGANTGELFF | TGTGCCAGCTCACCTAACCAACAGGGGGCCAACACCGGGGAGCTGTTTTTT
. | TRBD2 | TRBJ2-3 | TRBV19 | CASSTSGGASDTQYF | TGTGCCAGTAGTACTAGCGGGGGGGCTTCAGATACGCAGTATTTT